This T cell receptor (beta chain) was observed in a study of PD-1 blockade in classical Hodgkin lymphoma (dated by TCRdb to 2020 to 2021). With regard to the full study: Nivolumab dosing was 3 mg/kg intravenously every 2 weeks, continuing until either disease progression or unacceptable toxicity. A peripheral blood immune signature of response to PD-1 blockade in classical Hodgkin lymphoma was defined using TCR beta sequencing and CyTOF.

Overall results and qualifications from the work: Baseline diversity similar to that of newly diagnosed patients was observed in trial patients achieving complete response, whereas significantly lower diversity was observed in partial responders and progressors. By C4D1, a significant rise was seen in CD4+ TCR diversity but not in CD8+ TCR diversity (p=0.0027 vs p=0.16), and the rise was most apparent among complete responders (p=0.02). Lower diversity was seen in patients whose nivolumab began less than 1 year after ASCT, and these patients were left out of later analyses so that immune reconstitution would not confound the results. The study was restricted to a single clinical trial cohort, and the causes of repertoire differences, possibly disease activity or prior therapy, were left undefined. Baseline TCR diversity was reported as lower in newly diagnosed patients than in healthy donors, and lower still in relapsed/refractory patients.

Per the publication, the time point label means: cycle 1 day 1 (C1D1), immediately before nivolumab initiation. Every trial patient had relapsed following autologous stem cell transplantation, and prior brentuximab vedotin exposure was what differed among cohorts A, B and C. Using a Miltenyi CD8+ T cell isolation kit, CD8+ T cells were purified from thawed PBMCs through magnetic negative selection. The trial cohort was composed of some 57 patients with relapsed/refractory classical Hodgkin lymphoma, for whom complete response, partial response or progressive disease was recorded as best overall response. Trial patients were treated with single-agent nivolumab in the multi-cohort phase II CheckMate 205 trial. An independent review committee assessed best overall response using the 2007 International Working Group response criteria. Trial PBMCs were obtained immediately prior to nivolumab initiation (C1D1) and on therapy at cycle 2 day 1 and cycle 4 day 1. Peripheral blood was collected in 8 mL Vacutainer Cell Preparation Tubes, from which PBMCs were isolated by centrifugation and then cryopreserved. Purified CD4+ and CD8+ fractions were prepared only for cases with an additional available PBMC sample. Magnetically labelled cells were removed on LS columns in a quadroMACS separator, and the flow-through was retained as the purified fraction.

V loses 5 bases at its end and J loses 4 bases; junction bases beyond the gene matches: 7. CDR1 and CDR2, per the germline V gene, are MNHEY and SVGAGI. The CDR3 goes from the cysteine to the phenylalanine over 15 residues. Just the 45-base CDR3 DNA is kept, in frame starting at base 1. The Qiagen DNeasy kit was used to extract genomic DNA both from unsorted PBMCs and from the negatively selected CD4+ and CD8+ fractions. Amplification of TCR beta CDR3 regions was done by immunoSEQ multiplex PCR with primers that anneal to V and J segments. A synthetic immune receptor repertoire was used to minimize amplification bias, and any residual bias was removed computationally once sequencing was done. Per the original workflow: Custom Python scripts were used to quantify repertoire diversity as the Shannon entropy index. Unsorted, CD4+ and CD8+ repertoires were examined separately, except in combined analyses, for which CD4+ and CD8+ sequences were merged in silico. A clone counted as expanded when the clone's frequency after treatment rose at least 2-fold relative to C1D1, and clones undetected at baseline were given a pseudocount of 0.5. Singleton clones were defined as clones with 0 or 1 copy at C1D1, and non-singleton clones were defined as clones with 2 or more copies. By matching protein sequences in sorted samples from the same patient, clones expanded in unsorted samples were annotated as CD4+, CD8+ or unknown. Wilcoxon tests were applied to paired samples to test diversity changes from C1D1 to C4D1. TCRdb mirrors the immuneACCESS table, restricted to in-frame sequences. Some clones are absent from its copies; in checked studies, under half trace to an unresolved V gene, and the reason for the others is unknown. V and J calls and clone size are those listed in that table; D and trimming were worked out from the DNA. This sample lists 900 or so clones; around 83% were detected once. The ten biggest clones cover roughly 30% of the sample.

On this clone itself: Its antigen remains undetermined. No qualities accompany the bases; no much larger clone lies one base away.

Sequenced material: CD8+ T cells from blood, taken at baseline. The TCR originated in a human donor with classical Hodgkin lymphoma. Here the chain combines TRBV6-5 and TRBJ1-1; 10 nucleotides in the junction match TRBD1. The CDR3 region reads CASSLTGGGSTEAFF. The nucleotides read TGTGCCAGCAGTCTGACAGGGGGCGGGAGCACTGAAGCTTTCTTT.